Sequencing of this T cell receptor (beta chain) was carried out in a study of OX40 agonist ivuxolimab in advanced cancers. Study background: Head and neck, renal cell, melanoma or hepatocellular carcinoma were the cancers that dose-escalation patients had.

The germline V gene encodes CDR1 SGHTA and CDR2 FQGNSA. The CDR3 runs 15 residues. V dropped 5 bases and J dropped 4 bases, with 18 bases sitting between them. Points on this clone: What it recognizes is unknown.

Study-wide points: The average count of expanded clones was higher among CD8+ T cells than among CD4+.

Using immunoSEQ multiplex PCR, the repertoire was profiled, and TCRdb retains in-frame clones only, with some absent. The sample includes around 92,000 clones, roughly 94% seen only once; the top ten take 0.18%. This clonotype was sampled from an adult with an advanced solid tumor such as melanoma, head and neck, liver or kidney cancer. The sample here was CD4+ or CD8+ T cells sorted from blood, taken in a trial of the OX40 agonist ivuxolimab. The chain carries TRBV7-2 and TRBJ2-7, with D tentatively TRBD2 (6 bases). The chain's CDR3 is CASSPTLMGGYEQYF. Here the CDR3 DNA reads TGTGCCAGCAGCCCGACCCTTATGGGGGGTTACGAGCAGTACTTC.